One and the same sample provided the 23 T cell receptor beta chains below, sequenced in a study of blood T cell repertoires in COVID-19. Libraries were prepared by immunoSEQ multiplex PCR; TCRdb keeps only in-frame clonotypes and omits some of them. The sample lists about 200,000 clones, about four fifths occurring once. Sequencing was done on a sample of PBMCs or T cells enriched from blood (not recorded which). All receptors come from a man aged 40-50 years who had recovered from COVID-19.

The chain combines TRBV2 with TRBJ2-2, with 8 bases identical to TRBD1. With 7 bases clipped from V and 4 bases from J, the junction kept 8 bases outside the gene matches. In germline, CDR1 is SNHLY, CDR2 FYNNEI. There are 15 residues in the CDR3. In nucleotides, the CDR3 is TGTGCCAGCAAATTGGACAGGGCTTCCACCGGGGAGCTGTTTTTT. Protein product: CASKLDRASTGELFF.

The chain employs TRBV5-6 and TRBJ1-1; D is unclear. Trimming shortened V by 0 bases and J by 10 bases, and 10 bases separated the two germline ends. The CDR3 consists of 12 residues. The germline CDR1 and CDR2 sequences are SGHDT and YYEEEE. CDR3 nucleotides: TGTGCCAGCAGCTTGGCGGGAGTGGCAGCTTTCTTT. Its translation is CASSLAGVAAFF.

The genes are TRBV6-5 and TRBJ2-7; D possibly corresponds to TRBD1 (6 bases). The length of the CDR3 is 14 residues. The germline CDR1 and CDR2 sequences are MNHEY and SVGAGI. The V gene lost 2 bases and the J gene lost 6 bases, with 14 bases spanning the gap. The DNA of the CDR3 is TGTGCCAGCAGTTACGGAATAAGGGGGAGCGAGCAGTACTTC. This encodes CASSYGIRGSEQYF.

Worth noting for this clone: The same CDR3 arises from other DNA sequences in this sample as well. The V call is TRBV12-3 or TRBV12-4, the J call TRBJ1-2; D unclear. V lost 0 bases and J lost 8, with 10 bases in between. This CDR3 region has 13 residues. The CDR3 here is CASSLAAGNGYTF. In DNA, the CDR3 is TGTGCCAGCAGTTTAGCGGCGGGGAACGGCTACACCTTC.

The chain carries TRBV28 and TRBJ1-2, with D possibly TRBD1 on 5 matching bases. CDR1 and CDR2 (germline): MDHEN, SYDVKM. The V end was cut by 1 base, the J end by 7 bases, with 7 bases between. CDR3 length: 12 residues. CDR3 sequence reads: CASSLSGGGYTF. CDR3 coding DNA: TGTGCCAGCAGTTTATCGGGGGGTGGCTACACCTTC.

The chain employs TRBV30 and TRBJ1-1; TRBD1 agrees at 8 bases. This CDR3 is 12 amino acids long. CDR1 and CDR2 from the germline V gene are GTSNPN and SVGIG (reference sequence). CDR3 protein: CAFDRGNTEAFF. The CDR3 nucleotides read TGTGCTTTTGACAGGGGTAACACTGAAGCTTTCTTT.

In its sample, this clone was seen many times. The CDR3 DNA reads TGCGCCAGCAGCTCCCTACAGGGGTTATCCTATGGCTACACCTTC. It yields the protein CASSSLQGLSYGYTF. This chain links TRBV5-1 with TRBJ1-2; 7 positions match TRBD1. V trimming: 3 bases; J trimming: 4 bases; junction bases outside the gene matches: 9. CDR1 SGHRS and CDR2 YFSETQ come from the germline V gene. The CDR3 runs to 15 residues.

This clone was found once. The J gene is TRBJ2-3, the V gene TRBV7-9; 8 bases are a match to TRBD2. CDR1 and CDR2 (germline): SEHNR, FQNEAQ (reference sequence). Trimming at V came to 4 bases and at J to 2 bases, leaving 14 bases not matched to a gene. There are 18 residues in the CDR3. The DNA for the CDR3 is TGTGCCAGCAGCTGGAGCGGGGGCTCGTTGTCGGTCACAGATACGCAGTATTTT. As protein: CASSWSGGSLSVTDTQYF.

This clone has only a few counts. DNA for the CDR3: TGTGCCAGCAGTGAAACTAGCGGGGGGGCAGATACGCAGTATTTT. Residues: CASSETSGGADTQYF. V gene TRBV6-1 combines with J gene TRBJ2-3, with 13 nucleotides matching TRBD2. CDR1 is MNHNS and CDR2 is SASEGT in the germline V gene. Trimming cost V 2 bases and J 4 bases; bases outside gene matches: 0. This CDR3 has 15 amino acids.

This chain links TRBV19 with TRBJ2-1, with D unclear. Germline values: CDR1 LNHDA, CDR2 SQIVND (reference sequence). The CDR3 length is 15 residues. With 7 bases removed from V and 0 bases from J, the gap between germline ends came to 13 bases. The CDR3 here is CASKVSASSYNEQFF. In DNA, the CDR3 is TGTGCCAGTAAGGTCTCAGCTAGCTCCTACAATGAGCAGTTCTTC.

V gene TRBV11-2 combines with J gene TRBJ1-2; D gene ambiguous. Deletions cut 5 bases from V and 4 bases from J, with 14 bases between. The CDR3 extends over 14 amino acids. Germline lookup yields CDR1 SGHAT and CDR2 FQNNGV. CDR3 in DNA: TGTGCCAGCAGCGAACGGGGAGCCATCTATGGCTACACCTTC. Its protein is CASSERGAIYGYTF.

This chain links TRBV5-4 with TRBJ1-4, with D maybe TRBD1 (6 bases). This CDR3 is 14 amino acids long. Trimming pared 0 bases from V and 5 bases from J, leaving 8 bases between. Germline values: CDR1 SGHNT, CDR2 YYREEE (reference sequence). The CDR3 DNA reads TGTGCCAGCAGCTTGGTAGGGGGAAATGAAAAACTGTTTTTT. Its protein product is CASSLVGGNEKLFF.

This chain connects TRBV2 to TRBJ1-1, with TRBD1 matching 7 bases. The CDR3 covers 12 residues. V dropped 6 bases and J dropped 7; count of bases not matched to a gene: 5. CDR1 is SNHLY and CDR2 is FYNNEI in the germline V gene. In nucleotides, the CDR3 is TGTGCCAGCAGGGGGGACAGCCGTGAAGCTTTCTTT. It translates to CASRGDSREAFF.

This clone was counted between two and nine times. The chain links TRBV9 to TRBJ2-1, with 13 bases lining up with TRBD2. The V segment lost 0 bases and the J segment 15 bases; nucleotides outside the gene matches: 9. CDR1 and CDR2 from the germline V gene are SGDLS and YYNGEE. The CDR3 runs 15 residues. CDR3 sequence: CASSVDRTSGGVRFF. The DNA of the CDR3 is TGTGCCAGCAGCGTAGACCGGACTAGCGGGGGAGTTCGGTTCTTC.

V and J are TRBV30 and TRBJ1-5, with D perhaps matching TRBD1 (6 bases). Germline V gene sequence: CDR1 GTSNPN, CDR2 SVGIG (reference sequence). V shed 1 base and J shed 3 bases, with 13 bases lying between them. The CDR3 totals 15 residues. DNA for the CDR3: TGTGCCTGGAGTGCTTCTGGACAGTTCAATCAGCCCCAGCATTTT. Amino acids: CAWSASGQFNQPQHF. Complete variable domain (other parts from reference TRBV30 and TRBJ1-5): SQTIHQWPATLVQPVGSPLSLECTVEGTSNPNLYWYRQAAGRGLQLLFYSVGIGQISSEVPQNLSASRPQDRQFILSSKKLLLSDSGFYLCAWSASGQFNQPQHFGDGTRLSIL.

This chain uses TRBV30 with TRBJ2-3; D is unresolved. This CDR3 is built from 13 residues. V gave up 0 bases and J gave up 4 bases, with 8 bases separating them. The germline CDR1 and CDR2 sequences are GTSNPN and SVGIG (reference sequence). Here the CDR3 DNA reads TGTGCCTGGAGTGTTATGCCGGCAGATACGCAGTATTTT. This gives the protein CAWSVMPADTQYF.

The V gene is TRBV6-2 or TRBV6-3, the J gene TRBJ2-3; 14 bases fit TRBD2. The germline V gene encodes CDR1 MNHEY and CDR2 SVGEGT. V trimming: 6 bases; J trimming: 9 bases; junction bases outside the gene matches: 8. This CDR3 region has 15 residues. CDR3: CASSYGTSGGRTQYF. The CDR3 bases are TGTGCCAGCAGCTATGGGACTAGCGGGGGCAGGACGCAGTATTTT.

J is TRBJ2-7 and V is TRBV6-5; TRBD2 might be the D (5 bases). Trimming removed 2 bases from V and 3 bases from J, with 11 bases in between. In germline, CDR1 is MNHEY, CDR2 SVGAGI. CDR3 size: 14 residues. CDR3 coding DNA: TGTGCCAGCAGTTACGACGGAGGATACTACGAGCAGTACTTC. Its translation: CASSYDGGYYEQYF.

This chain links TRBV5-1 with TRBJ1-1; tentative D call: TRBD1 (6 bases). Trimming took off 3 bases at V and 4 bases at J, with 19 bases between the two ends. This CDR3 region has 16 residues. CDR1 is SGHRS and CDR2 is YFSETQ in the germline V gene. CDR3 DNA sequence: TGCGCCAGCAGCTCCGGGGTTGGGGGCATGGTCACTGAAGCTTTCTTT. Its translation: CASSSGVGGMVTEAFF.

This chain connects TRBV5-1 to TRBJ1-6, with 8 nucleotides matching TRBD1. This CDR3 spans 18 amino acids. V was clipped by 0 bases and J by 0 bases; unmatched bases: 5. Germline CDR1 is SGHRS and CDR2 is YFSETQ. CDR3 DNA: TGCGCCAGCAGCTTGGGGGACAGGCGATCCTCCTATAATTCACCCCTCCACTTT. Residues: CASSLGDRRSSYNSPLHF.

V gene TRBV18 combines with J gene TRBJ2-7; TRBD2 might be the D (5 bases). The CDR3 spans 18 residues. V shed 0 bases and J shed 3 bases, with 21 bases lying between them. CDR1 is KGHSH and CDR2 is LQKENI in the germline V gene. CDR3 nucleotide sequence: TGTGCCAGCTCACCACCGGTCTCCAGGAGGTCCAGAGTCTACGAGCAGTACTTC. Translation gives CASSPPVSRRSRVYEQYF. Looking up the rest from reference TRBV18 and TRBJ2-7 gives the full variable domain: NAGVMQNPRHLVRRRGQEARLRCSPMKGHSHVYWYRQLPEEGLKFMVYLQKENIIDESGMPKERFSAEFPKEGPSILRIQQVVRGDSAAYFCASSPPVSRRSRVYEQYFGPGTRLTVT.

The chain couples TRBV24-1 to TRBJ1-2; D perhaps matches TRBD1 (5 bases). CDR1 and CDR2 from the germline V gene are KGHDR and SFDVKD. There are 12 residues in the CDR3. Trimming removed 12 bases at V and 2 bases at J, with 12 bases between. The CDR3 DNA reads TGTGCCTCCCAAGACAGAAACTATGGCTACACCTTC. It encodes CASQDRNYGYTF.

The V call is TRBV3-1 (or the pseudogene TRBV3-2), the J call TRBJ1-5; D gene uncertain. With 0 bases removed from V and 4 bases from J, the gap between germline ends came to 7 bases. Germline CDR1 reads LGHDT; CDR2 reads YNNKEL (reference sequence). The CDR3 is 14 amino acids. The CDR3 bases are TGTGCCAGCAGCCAAGATATCGGTAATCAGCCCCAGCATTTT. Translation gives CASSQDIGNQPQHF.